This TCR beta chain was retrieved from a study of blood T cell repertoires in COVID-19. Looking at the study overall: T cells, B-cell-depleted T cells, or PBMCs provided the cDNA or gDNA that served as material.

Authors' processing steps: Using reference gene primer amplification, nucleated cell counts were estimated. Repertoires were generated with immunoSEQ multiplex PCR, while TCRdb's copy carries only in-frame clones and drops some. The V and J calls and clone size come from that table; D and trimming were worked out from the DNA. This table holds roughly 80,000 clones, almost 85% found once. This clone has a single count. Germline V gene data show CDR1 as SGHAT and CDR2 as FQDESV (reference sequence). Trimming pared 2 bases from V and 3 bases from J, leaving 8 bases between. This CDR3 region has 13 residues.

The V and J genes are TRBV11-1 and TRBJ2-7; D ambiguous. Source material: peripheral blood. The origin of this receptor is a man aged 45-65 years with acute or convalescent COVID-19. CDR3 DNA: TGTGCCAGCAGCTTACACAGAAACTACGAGCAGTACTTC. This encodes CASSLHRNYEQYF. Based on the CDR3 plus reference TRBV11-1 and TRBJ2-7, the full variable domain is EAEVAQSPRYKITEKSQAVAFWCDPISGHATLYWYRQILGQGPELLVQFQDESVVDDSQLPKDRFSAERLKGVDSTLKIQPAELGDSAMYLCASSLHRNYEQYFGPGTRLTVT.